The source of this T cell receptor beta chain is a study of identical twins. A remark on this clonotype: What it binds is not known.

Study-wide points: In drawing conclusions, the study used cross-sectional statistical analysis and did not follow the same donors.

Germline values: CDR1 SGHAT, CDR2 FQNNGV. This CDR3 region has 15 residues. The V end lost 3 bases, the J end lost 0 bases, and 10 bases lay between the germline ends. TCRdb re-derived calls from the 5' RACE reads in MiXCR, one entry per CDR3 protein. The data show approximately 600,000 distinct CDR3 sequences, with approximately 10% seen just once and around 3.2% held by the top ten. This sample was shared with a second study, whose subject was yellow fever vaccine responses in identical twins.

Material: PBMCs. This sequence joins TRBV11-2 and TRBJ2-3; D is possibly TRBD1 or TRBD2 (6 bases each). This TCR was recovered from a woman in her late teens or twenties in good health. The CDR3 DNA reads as TGTGCCAGCAGCTTCGGGGGCGATAGCACAGATACGCAGTATTTT. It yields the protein CASSFGGDSTDTQYF.